This TCR beta chain was retrieved from a study of shared clonotypes between healthy human individuals. Study outcomes and limitations: Compared with memory subsets, naive subsets generally had larger estimated richness. Clonotypes which were not shared had lower generation probabilities than clonotypes that all four donors shared.

TCRdb's copy holds only in-frame clones and misses some; the assay was immunoSEQ multiplex PCR. The table records about 230,000 clones, 65% of them present only once. V dropped 0 bases and J dropped 7 bases, with 9 bases sitting between them. The CDR3 is made up of 14 amino acids. CDR1 and CDR2 (germline): LGHNA, YSLEER. Of note for this clone: What it binds is not known.

Material for sequencing was memory CD4+ T cells sorted from blood. As to subset: CD45RA-negative fraction. J is TRBJ2-2 and V is TRBV4-3, with no clear D. This TCR was recovered from a man aged 30 to 39 in good health. The CDR3 DNA sequence: TGCGCCAGCAGCCAAGACGTGGGCGTCGGGGAGCTGTTTTTT. Protein sequence: CASSQDVGVGELFF.